The present T cell receptor beta chain was sequenced within a study of CD8 T cells in Susac syndrome. The germline V gene has CDR1 KGHDR and CDR2 SFDVKD. V gave up 4 bases and J gave up 2 bases, with 18 bases separating them. This CDR3 contains 17 residues. Study observations and caveats: Individuals included in the TCR sequencing and HLA analysis were acknowledged by the study to be relatively few in number.

Reverse transcription of roughly 0.45 to 1 ug RNA was performed with random hexamers. MiXCR, applied by TCRdb to the immunoSEQ multiplex PCR reads, yields one record per CDR3 protein. The data hold over 150,000 distinct CDR3 sequences, with 90% to 96% observed a single time. Details on this clonotype: Its antigen is still unknown.

TCR beta sequencing covered blood CD8+ and CD4+ T cells. The patients with Susac syndrome satisfied recently defined diagnostic criteria for either definite or probable disease. Negative isolation yielded the CD8+ and CD4+ T cells, while FACS enriched the TEMRA cells. The clonotype comes from a human donor with Susac syndrome. This rearrangement joins TRBV24-1 to TRBJ2-3, with D tentatively TRBD2 (5 bases). Sequenced material: CD4+ T cells from PBMCs. CDR3 nucleotides: TGTGCCACCAGTGACCCCCCGGGGTCAGAACCCACAGATACGCAGTATTTT. It specifies CATSDPPGSEPTDTQYF.